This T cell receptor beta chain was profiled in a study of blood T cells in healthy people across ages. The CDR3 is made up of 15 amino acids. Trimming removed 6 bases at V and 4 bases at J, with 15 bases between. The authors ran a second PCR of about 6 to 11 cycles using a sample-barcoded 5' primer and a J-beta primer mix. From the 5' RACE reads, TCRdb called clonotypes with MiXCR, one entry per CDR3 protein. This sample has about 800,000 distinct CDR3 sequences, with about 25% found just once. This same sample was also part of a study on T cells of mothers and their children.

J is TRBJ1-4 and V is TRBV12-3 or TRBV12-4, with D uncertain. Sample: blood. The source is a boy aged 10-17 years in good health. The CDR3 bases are TGTGCCAGCAGCTTACTGTCGGGGATTAATGAAAAACTGTTTTTT. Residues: CASSLLSGINEKLFF.